The rows below give T cell receptor beta chains drawn from one sample of a study of response to subunit inactivated influenza vaccine. TCRdb passed the RT-PCR reads through MiXCR, listing each CDR3 protein once. Among around 480,000 distinct CDR3 sequences listed, 15% to 20% were seen once. This specimen was CD4+ T cells sorted from PBMCs, taken around 25 months after vaccination. The receptors come from a man in his fifties or sixties who received an inactivated influenza vaccine. CDR3s include the opening cysteine and the closing phenylalanine or tryptophan. D genes are given only for firm matches. Some rows have no size entry. The others give once, few or many, or a class for an expanded clone.

TRBD2 | NA | TRBJ2-7 | TRBV29-1 | CSVGGRSYEQYF | TGCAGCGTTGGCGGGAGATCCTACGAGCAGTACTTC
TRBD1 | many | TRBJ1-1 | TRBV20-1 | CSARGQYTEAFF | TGCAGTGCTAGGGGACAGTACACTGAAGCTTTCTTT
NA | NA | TRBJ1-4 | TRBV21-1 | CASSKDGTGRAGEKLFF | TGTGCCAGCAGCAAAGATGGTACAGGGAGAGCTGGTGAAAAACTGTTTTTT
NA | many | TRBJ2-1 | TRBV5-1 | CASSLQATNYNEQFF | TGCGCCAGCAGCTTACAGGCGACGAACTACAATGAGCAGTTCTTC
TRBD1 | NA | TRBJ2-1 | TRBV20-1 | CSAYEAQGARNEQFF | TGCAGTGCTTACGAAGCACAGGGGGCTAGGAATGAGCAGTTCTTC
NA | NA | TRBJ2-1 | TRBV5-6 | CASSLVGGDNEQFF | TGTGCCAGCAGCTTGGTTGGGGGAGACAATGAGCAGTTCTTC
NA | NA | TRBJ2-3 | TRBV7-2 | CASSPQGTPTQYF | TGTGCCAGCAGCCCACAAGGGACACCTACGCAGTATTTT
TRBD1 | NA | TRBJ2-5 | TRBV6-2/TRBV6-3 | CASSKTGAKETQYF | TGTGCCAGCAGTAAGACAGGGGCGAAGGAGACCCAGTACTTC
TRBD1 | few | TRBJ2-4 | TRBV6-1 | CASSQGQGGKNIQYF | TGTGCCAGCAGTCAGGGACAGGGGGGTAAAAACATTCAGTACTTC
TRBD1 | NA | TRBJ1-2 | TRBV9 | CASSESTGEGYTF | TGTGCCAGCAGCGAATCGACAGGGGAGGGCTACACCTTC
NA | many | TRBJ2-1 | TRBV20-1 | CSARVAARVYNEQFF | TGCAGTGCTAGAGTAGCGGCCAGGGTGTACAATGAGCAGTTCTTC
TRBD2 | many | TRBJ2-7 | TRBV12-3/TRBV12-4 | CASSTGRVSYEQYF | TGTGCCAGCAGTACCGGGAGGGTTTCCTACGAGCAGTACTTC
NA | few | TRBJ2-5 | TRBV20-1 | CSARGSVRQETQYF | TGCAGTGCTAGAGGCTCGGTCCGCCAAGAGACCCAGTACTTC
TRBD2 | many | TRBJ2-1 | TRBV7-2 | CASSLPGTSVRNEQFF | TGTGCCAGCAGCTTACCCGGGACTAGTGTTCGAAATGAGCAGTTCTTC
NA | NA | TRBJ2-7 | TRBV5-1 | CASSIGTAYEQYF | TGCGCCAGCAGCATAGGGACCGCTTACGAGCAGTACTTC
NA | few | TRBJ2-1 | TRBV7-3 | CASSLNLGSYNEQFF | TGTGCCAGCAGCTTAAACCTAGGCTCCTACAATGAGCAGTTCTTC
NA | NA | TRBJ1-2 | TRBV12-5 | CATPPEKRASPNYGYTF | TGTGCTACCCCGCCCGAAAAAAGAGCATCTCCTAACTATGGCTACACCTTC
TRBD2 | NA | TRBJ2-1 | TRBV9 | CASSVLAGNYNEQFF | TGTGCCAGCAGCGTTCTAGCGGGAAACTATAATGAGCAGTTCTTC
NA | few | TRBJ1-1 | TRBV3-1 | CASSHPPQNTEAFF | TGTGCCAGCAGCCATCCCCCCCAGAACACTGAAGCTTTCTTT